Below are 6 T cell receptor beta chains sequenced from a single sample in a study of T cell repertoires in cytomegalovirus infection. The antigens for these receptors are not known. TCRdb ran MiXCR on the reads and lists one entry per CDR3 protein. This table has 830,000 or so distinct CDR3 sequences, 32% appearing once. The source material was cultured CD8+ T cells from PBMCs, sampled from culture after CMV antigen stimulation. These receptor sequences come from a human donor in good health (CMV status not recorded). Some clones in this sample may be carry-over from other donors' samples.

The V gene is TRBV19, the J gene TRBJ2-1, with TRBD1 as a possible D gene (7 bases). V was pared by 0 bases and J by 8 bases, with 14 bases between. Germline CDR1 is LNHDA and CDR2 is SQIVND (reference sequence). This CDR3 is built from 15 residues. CDR3 sequence (DNA): TGTGCCAGTAGTATAGACGGCAGGGGGGACGATGAGCAGTTCTTC. It translates to CASSIDGRGDDEQFF.

The V call is TRBV12-5, the J call TRBJ1-1, with D maybe TRBD1 (5 bases). V was trimmed by 4 bases and J by 3 bases, leaving 12 bases between them. The CDR3 covers 14 residues. Per the germline V gene, CDR1 is LGHNT and CDR2 is FRNRAP. CDR3 residues: CASGSTVGDTEAFF. The DNA for the CDR3 is TGTGCTAGTGGTTCTACAGTGGGGGACACTGAAGCTTTCTTT.

The rearrangement links TRBV6-1 to TRBJ2-7, with 12 nucleotides matching TRBD2. This CDR3 spans 19 amino acids. V gave up 5 bases and J gave up 4 bases; unmatched junction bases: 18. CDR1 is MNHNS and CDR2 is SASEGT in the germline V gene. The CDR3 sequence is CASSPGNPGTSGWYYEQYF. CDR3 bases: TGTGCCAGCAGTCCGGGGAATCCCGGGACTAGCGGGTGGTATTACGAGCAGTACTTC.

The chain uses TRBV7-4 and TRBJ2-2; D is possibly TRBD1 (5 bases). Germline V gene lookup returns CDR1 SGHVT and CDR2 SQSDAQ. The CDR3 runs to 17 residues. V lost 5 bases to trimming and J lost 4 bases, with 20 bases between them. The CDR3 DNA sequence: TGTGCCAGCAGCCCAACAAGGGGTGAGATCCTCACCGGGGAGCTGTTTTTT. Amino acids: CASSPTRGEILTGELFF.

V gene TRBV12-3 or TRBV12-4 combines with J gene TRBJ1-2; D is unclear. This CDR3 region has 18 residues. V lost 8 bases and J 4 bases, leaving 29 bases between the germline ends. The CDR3 spells CASSPTTPTTRHGYGYTF. CDR3 sequence (DNA): TGTGCCAGCTCGCCAACCACCCCTACCACACGACACGGCTATGGCTACACCTTC.

This clonotype was observed a handful of times. Germline is not matched at one junction end, which may reflect a read error. V usage is TRBV7-4 and J usage is TRBJ2-7, with D perhaps matching TRBD1 or TRBD2 (7 bases each). The CDR3 is 17 residues long. CDR1 and CDR2 (germline): SGHVT, SQSDAQ. The CDR3 coding sequence is TGTGCCAACAGCTTGGGGCGAGGCAGGGGGACTACCTACGAGCAGTACTTC. Its translation is CANSLGRGRGTTYEQYF.